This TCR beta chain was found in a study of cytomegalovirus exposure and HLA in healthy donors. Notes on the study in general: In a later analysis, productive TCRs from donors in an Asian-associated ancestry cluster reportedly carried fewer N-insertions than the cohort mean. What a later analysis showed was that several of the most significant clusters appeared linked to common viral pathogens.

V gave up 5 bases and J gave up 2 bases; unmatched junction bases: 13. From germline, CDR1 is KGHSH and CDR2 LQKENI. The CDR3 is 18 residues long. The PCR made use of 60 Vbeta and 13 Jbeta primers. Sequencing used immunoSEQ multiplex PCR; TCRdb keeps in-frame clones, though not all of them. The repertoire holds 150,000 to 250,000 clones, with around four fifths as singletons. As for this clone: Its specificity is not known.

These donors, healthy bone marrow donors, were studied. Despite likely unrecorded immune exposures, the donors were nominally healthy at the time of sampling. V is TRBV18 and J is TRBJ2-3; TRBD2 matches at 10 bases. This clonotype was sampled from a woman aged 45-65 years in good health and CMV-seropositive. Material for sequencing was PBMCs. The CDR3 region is CASSTRLAGETFTDTQYF. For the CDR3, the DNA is TGTGCCAGCTCAACACGGCTAGCGGGGGAGACATTCACAGATACGCAGTATTTT.